Presented here are 27 T cell receptor beta chains from one specimen sequenced in a study of OX40 agonist ivuxolimab in advanced cancers. Method: immunoSEQ multiplex PCR; TCRdb's copy keeps in-frame clones and lacks some. The data show about 45,000 clones, with 80% to 90% seen just once and 2.6% held by the top ten. The material sequenced was CD4+ or CD8+ T cells sorted from blood, taken in a trial of the OX40 agonist ivuxolimab. Receptor source: an adult with an advanced solid tumor such as melanoma, head and neck, liver or kidney cancer.

The chain has TRBV7-2 and TRBJ1-2; D gene unclear. CDR3 size: 15 residues. The V end was cut by 3 bases, the J end by 7 bases, with 18 bases between. In germline, CDR1 is SGHTA, CDR2 FQGNSA. The CDR3 DNA is TGTGCCAGCAGCTTGGTCCTCGAAGGGCGGATTGGCTACACCTTC. It yields the protein CASSLVLEGRIGYTF.

The chain is built from TRBV7-3 and TRBJ1-2; 9 bases line up with TRBD1. Germline assignment: CDR1 SGHTA and CDR2 FQGTGA. There are 15 residues in the CDR3. J gave up 6 bases and V 5 bases, and 10 bases lay outside the gene matches. CDR3 DNA: TGTGCCAGCAGCCAAAGCCGGGACAGGGTTGATGGCTACACCTTC. Translation gives CASSQSRDRVDGYTF.

The V gene is TRBV6-4, the J gene TRBJ1-2; 10 positions agree with TRBD1. V was pared by 4 bases and J by 2 bases, with 1 base of the junction left unmatched. The germline gives CDR1 MRHNA, CDR2 SNTAGT. The CDR3 contains 14 residues. CDR3 in amino acids: CASSAGQGNYGYTF. The CDR3 DNA is TGTGCCAGCAGTGCGGGACAGGGGAACTATGGCTACACCTTC.

The chain links TRBV7-9 to TRBJ2-3, with D possibly TRBD1 on 5 matching bases. The CDR3 has 17 amino acids. The V end was cut by 2 bases, the J end by 3 bases, with 18 bases between. Per germline, CDR1 SEHNR and CDR2 FQNEAQ (reference sequence). CDR3 DNA: TGTGCCAGCAGCTTAATTGCAGGGTACGCATCAACAGATACGCAGTATTTT. Residues: CASSLIAGYASTDTQYF. Combining the CDR3 with reference TRBV7-9 and TRBJ2-3 gives the whole variable domain DTGVSQNPRHKITKRGQNVTFRCDPISEHNRLYWYRQTLGQGPEFLTYFQNEAQLEKSRLLSDRFSAERPKGSFSTLEIQRTEQGDSAMYLCASSLIAGYASTDTQYFGPGTRLTVL.

This chain joins TRBV5-1 and TRBJ2-2, with 8 nucleotides matching TRBD1. Germline loops: CDR1 SGHRS, CDR2 YFSETQ. Unmatched junction bases numbered 9, after V lost 5 bases and J lost 6 bases. The CDR3 loop spans 15 amino acids. The CDR3 sequence is CASSRRQGRPGELFF. The CDR3 nucleotides read TGCGCCAGCAGTCGTAGACAGGGGAGGCCCGGGGAGCTGTTTTTT.

The rearrangement uses TRBV5-6 and TRBJ2-5; 7 nucleotides align to TRBD2. CDR1 SGHDT and CDR2 YYEEEE come from the germline V gene. The CDR3 consists of 11 residues. CDR3 residues: CASEREGTQYF. CDR3 DNA sequence: TGTGCAAGCGAGAGGGAGGGGACCCAGTACTTC.

Details on this clone: Lacking the conserved final phenylalanine or tryptophan, this CDR3 likely reflects a read error. V gene TRBV6-5 combines with J gene TRBJ1-2; possible D gene TRBD1, 5 bases. V was cut by 4 bases and J by 5 bases, with 14 bases left in between. The CDR3 runs 14 residues. Per germline, CDR1 MNHEY and CDR2 SVGAGI. CDR3 sequence (DNA): TGTGCCAGCAGTTCGACCGGGACTGTGTATGGCTACACCCTC. Translation: CASSSTGTVYGYTL.

CDR3 DNA: TGTGCCAGCAGCCACCAGGGGCAGGCCGACCAAGAGACCCAGTACTTC. Its protein is CASSHQGQADQETQYF. The chain uses TRBV7-9 and TRBJ2-5; D might be TRBD1 (6 bases). The length of the CDR3 is 16 residues. V lost 5 bases, J lost 0 bases, and 16 bases lay in between. The germline gives CDR1 SEHNR, CDR2 FQNEAQ (reference sequence).

The rearrangement joins TRBV7-2 to TRBJ1-2, with 8 bases aligning to TRBD1. With 5 bases clipped from V and 4 bases from J, the junction kept 6 bases outside the gene matches. The CDR3 has 14 residues. Germline V gives CDR1 SGHTA, CDR2 FQGNSA. The CDR3 loop is CASSPGTGLYGYTF. The CDR3 DNA is TGTGCCAGCAGCCCAGGGACAGGTCTCTATGGCTACACCTTC.

The rearrangement uses TRBV5-1 and TRBJ1-5, with D possibly TRBD1 on 6 matching bases. The length of the CDR3 is 13 residues. Germline CDR1 SGHRS, CDR2 YFSETQ. Trimming took 4 bases from V and 6 from J, leaving 11 bases between them. For the CDR3, the DNA is TGCGCCAGCAGCCCAGAAGGGGGTCAGCCCCAGCATTTT. This sequence encodes CASSPEGGQPQHF.

This clone has only a few counts. This sequence joins TRBV4-1 and TRBJ1-2; no clear D. The germline CDR1 and CDR2 sequences are MGHRA and YSYEKL. The CDR3 runs to 15 residues. With 0 bases removed from V and 4 bases from J, the gap between germline ends came to 12 bases. CDR3 sequence reads: CASSQDFASLYGYTF. The CDR3, as DNA: TGCGCCAGCAGCCAAGATTTCGCGAGTCTCTATGGCTACACCTTC.

The chain couples TRBV4-1 to TRBJ2-7, with no clear D. The germline CDR1 and CDR2 sequences are MGHRA and YSYEKL. With 4 bases removed from V and 1 base from J, the gap between germline ends came to 11 bases. CDR3 length equals 14 residues. The CDR3 loop is CASSPLPRSYEQYF. The CDR3 DNA reads as TGCGCCAGCAGCCCCCTCCCAAGGTCCTACGAGCAGTACTTC.

This chain connects TRBV10-3 to TRBJ2-3; perhaps TRBD2 as D (6 bases). The V gene lost 3 bases and the J gene lost 8 bases, with 15 bases spanning the gap. The CDR3 is 14 residues long. CDR1 is ENHRY and CDR2 is SYGVKD in the germline V gene. The CDR3 sequence: CAISEIKEGGTQYF. CDR3 coding DNA: TGTGCCATCAGTGAAATTAAGGAGGGTGGTACGCAGTATTTT.

This chain connects TRBV10-3 to TRBJ1-1, with a weak D call TRBD1 (5 bases). The V end lost 7 bases, the J end lost 0 bases, and 9 bases lay between the germline ends. CDR3 length equals 13 residues. Germline V gene lookup returns CDR1 ENHRY and CDR2 SYGVKD. The DNA for the CDR3 is TGTGCCATCAAAGGGGAGTTGAACACTGAAGCTTTCTTT. Translated: CAIKGELNTEAFF.

The rearrangement uses TRBV9 and TRBJ2-1; D may be TRBD2 (6 bases). The germline gives CDR1 SGDLS, CDR2 YYNGEE. The CDR3 spans 15 residues. V lost 3 bases and J 6 bases, leaving 16 bases between the germline ends. In DNA form, the CDR3 reads TGTGCCAGCAGCGCCTATCCTCAGACTAGCAATGAGCAGTTCTTC. It specifies CASSAYPQTSNEQFF.

The chain combines TRBV11-2 with TRBJ2-2; D not certain. This CDR3 is built from 14 residues. Germline CDR1 SGHAT, CDR2 FQNNGV. Trimming left V 5 bases short and J 4 bases short, with 11 bases between. The CDR3 reads CASSGFWPTGELFF. The CDR3 region has the DNA TGTGCCAGCAGCGGATTCTGGCCCACCGGGGAGCTGTTTTTT.

This clone was recorded only once. The V and J genes are TRBV14 and TRBJ2-4; D is unresolved. The length of the CDR3 is 13 residues. The germline gives CDR1 SGHDN, CDR2 FVKESK. Trimming shortened V by 5 bases and J by 7 bases, and 12 bases separated the two germline ends. In DNA, the CDR3 is TGTGCCAGCAGCTTGGACCGGTACAACATTCAGTACTTC. As protein: CASSLDRYNIQYF. Using reference TRBV14 and TRBJ2-4 for the parts outside the CDR3, the full variable domain is EAGVTQFPSHSVIEKGQTVTLRCDPISGHDNLYWYRRVMGKEIKFLLHFVKESKQDESGMPNNRFLAERTGGTYSTLKVQPAELEDSGVYFCASSLDRYNIQYFGAGTRLSVL.

The chain carries TRBV6-5 and TRBJ2-2; the D call may be TRBD1 or TRBD2 (5 bases each). Germline assignment: CDR1 MNHEY and CDR2 SVGAGI. The V end was cut by 6 bases, the J end by 4 bases, with 9 bases between. There are 13 residues in the CDR3. The CDR3 sequence is CASRGDGTGELFF. Written as DNA, the CDR3 is TGTGCCAGCAGGGGGGATGGCACCGGGGAGCTGTTTTTT.

This clone was seen only once. The genes are TRBV7-9 and TRBJ1-2; the D gene is possibly TRBD1 (5 bases). Germline CDR1 reads SEHNR; CDR2 reads FQNEAQ (reference sequence). This CDR3 region has 14 residues. The V end was cut by 1 base, the J end by 7 bases, with 13 bases between. The CDR3, as DNA: TGTGCCAGCAGCTTAGTGCCCGGGGGAGGTGGCTACACCTTC. It is translated as CASSLVPGGGGYTF.

The chain uses TRBV7-2 and TRBJ2-7; 7 nucleotides agree with TRBD1. J gave up 4 bases and V 5 bases, and 8 bases lay outside the gene matches. CDR3 length equals 14 residues. The germline CDR1 and CDR2 sequences are SGHTA and FQGNSA. The CDR3 loop reads CASSKQGKWYEQYF. DNA of the CDR3: TGTGCCAGCAGCAAACAGGGGAAGTGGTACGAGCAGTACTTC.

The rearrangement uses TRBV20-1 and TRBJ2-3; 7 nucleotides agree with TRBD1. V lost 2 bases, J lost 10 bases, and 3 bases stayed unmatched. In germline, CDR1 is DFQATT, CDR2 SNEGSKA (reference sequence). The CDR3 runs to 11 residues. In DNA form, the CDR3 reads TGCAGTGCTAGACAGGGGACAGCGCAGTATTTT. It translates to CSARQGTAQYF.

The chain employs TRBV6-1 and TRBJ1-2; D possibly corresponds to TRBD1 (5 bases). The germline V gene encodes CDR1 MNHNS and CDR2 SASEGT. The V gene lost 2 bases and the J gene lost 2 bases, with 6 bases spanning the gap. CDR3 length: 13 amino acids. This CDR3 is CASSESGNYGYTF. The CDR3, as DNA: TGTGCCAGCAGTGAATCAGGGAACTATGGCTACACCTTC.

This chain joins TRBV14 and TRBJ2-7; 8 nucleotides align to TRBD1. CDR3 size: 14 residues. CDR1 is SGHDN and CDR2 is FVKESK in the germline V gene. Germline trimming cut 1 base from V and 4 bases from J; bases unmatched to any gene: 3. The CDR3 bases are TGTGCCAGCAGCCAAGGGGGACAGGCATACGAGCAGTACTTC. Translating it yields CASSQGGQAYEQYF.

V is TRBV12-5 and J is TRBJ2-5; 7 bases are shared with TRBD1. J gave up 4 bases and V 7 bases, and 6 bases lay outside the gene matches. Germline loops: CDR1 LGHNT, CDR2 FRNRAP. This CDR3 spans 13 amino acids. The CDR3 loop reads CASVGTAGETQYF. In DNA form, the CDR3 reads TGTGCTAGTGTCGGGACAGCTGGAGAGACCCAGTACTTC.

The chain recombines TRBV29-1 with TRBJ1-2; D is undetermined. The V end lost 3 bases, the J end lost 4 bases, and 15 bases lay between the germline ends. This CDR3 region has 14 residues. Per germline, CDR1 SQVTM and CDR2 ANQGSEA. CDR3 nucleotide sequence: TGCAGCGTTGAGTTCGGAAGATTAGGCTATGGCTACACCTTC. Translation gives CSVEFGRLGYGYTF. The full variable domain, rest sourced from reference TRBV29-1 and TRBJ1-2, is SAVISQKPSRDICQRGTSLTIQCQVDSQVTMMFWYRQQPGQSLTLIATANQGSEATYESGFVIDKFPISRPNLTFSTLTVSNMSPEDSSIYLCSVEFGRLGYGYTFGSGTRLTVV.

The chain combines TRBV4-3 with TRBJ2-7; tentatively, D is TRBD1 (5 bases). In germline, CDR1 is LGHNA, CDR2 YSLEER. The CDR3 is 13 residues long. Trimming took 3 bases from V and 1 from J, leaving 7 bases between them. DNA of the CDR3: TGCGCCAGCAGCCAGGACACTTCCTACGAGCAGTACTTC. Protein: CASSQDTSYEQYF.

The chain has TRBV5-6 and TRBJ2-7; D is perhaps TRBD2 (6 bases). The CDR3 has 16 residues. CDR1 is SGHDT and CDR2 is YYEEEE in the germline V gene. The V gene lost 6 bases and the J gene lost 3 bases, with 22 bases spanning the gap. For the CDR3, the DNA is TGTGCCAGCACCCTTGGAGGGGCTTGGGGCGGCTACGAGCAGTACTTC. It codes for CASTLGGAWGGYEQYF.